The present T cell receptor beta chain was sequenced within a study of T cells in Graves' hyperthyroidism and ophthalmopathy. Background on the study: Blood from the periphery was taken at initial diagnosis, before any treatment.

Notes on the study in general: Ophthalmopathy and stable hyperthyroidism were told apart by a 13 V-J model.

Amplification yielded TCR beta CDR3 regions, with RNA transcripts as the source. Carried out on the TCR CDR3, a first-round RT-PCR used the HTBI primer set. MiXCR was run by TCRdb on the multiplex PCR reads, yielding one entry per CDR3 protein. The sample lists around 380,000 distinct CDR3 sequences; roughly 14% were seen once. In its sample, this clonotype was seen many times. Its antigen is not identified. It was 8 to 10 ml of fresh peripheral blood that supplied the PBMCs. J lost 7 bases, V lost 5 bases, and 4 bases had no gene match. The CDR3 spans 14 residues. Germline V lookup: CDR1 SGHNT, CDR2 YENEEA.

Specimen: blood. This sequence joins TRBV11-3 and TRBJ2-2, with 10 positions matching TRBD1. This receptor was obtained from a man aged 25-45 years with Graves' hyperthyroidism that later progressed to Graves' ophthalmopathy. The CDR3 is CASSRDRGGGELFF. For the CDR3, the DNA is TGTGCCAGCAGCAGGGACAGGGGAGGCGGGGAGCTGTTTTTT.